The following is a T cell receptor (beta chain) sequence with its context. Its antigen is undetermined. The sample originates from a study of cytomegalovirus exposure and HLA in healthy donors. Overall study results and limits: Later analysis reportedly placed an Asian-associated ancestry cluster below the roughly 680-donor mean in N-insertions. Most CMV-associated TCR beta chains were later found to appear HLA-restricted. Trimming of TCR beta V- and J-genes showed a link, identified in a later analysis, to a missense DCLRE1C variant. Reported results showed that the classifier diagnosed cytomegalovirus status with high specificity and sensitivity.

60 Vbeta and 13 Jbeta primers were used in PCR. Here immunoSEQ multiplex PCR was the method, and the copy in TCRdb shows in-frame clones only, minus some. The repertoire holds 40,000 to 60,000 clones, 65% to 80% seen once, with 9.1% in the top ten. Germline V gene lookup returns CDR1 MNHEY and CDR2 SVGAGI. The CDR3 is 15 residues long. V gave up 3 bases and J gave up 5 bases, with 11 bases separating them. This TCR was recovered from a woman between 45 and 65 years old in good health and CMV-seronegative. The V call is TRBV6-5, the J call TRBJ1-6; tentative D call: TRBD1 (5 bases). The material sequenced was PBMCs. The CDR3 here is CASSYVGGNNSPLHF. CDR3 nucleotide sequence: TGTGCCAGCAGTTATGTGGGGGGAAATAATTCACCCCTCCACTTT.